Sequencing of this TCR beta chain was carried out in a study of blood T cell repertoires in COVID-19. Background on the study: Italy, Spain and the United States were the sources of the convalescent and acute COVID-19 samples.

Original handling: Amplification of reference gene primers was used by the study to estimate nucleated cell counts. Repertoires were generated with immunoSEQ multiplex PCR, while TCRdb's copy carries only in-frame clones and drops some. D and trimming come from the DNA, and the V and J calls and clone size come from that table. The data contain 400,000 to 450,000 clones, 80% to 90% of them seen just once; the ten biggest clones take up 0.8% to 0.85%. Germline CDR1 and CDR2: SNHLY and FYNNEI. The CDR3 length is 11 residues. V was cut by 8 bases and J by 5 bases, with 9 bases left in between. Seattle's cohort entered during active infection and was followed longitudinally.

This receptor was taken from a man in his late teens or twenties with COVID-19, enrolled during active disease. V usage is TRBV2 and J usage is TRBJ2-5; no definite D call. Sequences were obtained from peripheral blood. This CDR3 is CASQNWETQYF. The CDR3 region has the DNA TGTGCCAGCCAGAATTGGGAGACCCAGTACTTC.